These T cell receptor beta chains were read from a single sample in a study of blood T cells in healthy people across ages. TCRdb used MiXCR to reprocess the 5' RACE reads, holding one entry per CDR3 protein. The sample lists some 1.6 million distinct CDR3 sequences; roughly a third were seen once. The sample was blood. Every receptor here comes from a woman in her 30s in good health. Both conserved end residues are part of each CDR3. D genes are given only for firm matches. Some rows mark clone size as missing; the rest say once, few, many or name a class of expanded clone.

d_call j_call cdr3_length clone_size v_call cdr3_aa cdr3_nt
. TRBJ2-5 14 . TRBV20-1 CSALGPEGQETQYF TGCAGTGCTCTTGGCCCTGAGGGCCAAGAGACCCAGTACTTC
. TRBJ2-5 14 . TRBV20-1 CSAREGGFQETQYF TGCAGTGCTCGTGAAGGCGGCTTCCAAGAGACCCAGTACTTC
. TRBJ2-7 12 . TRBV6-5 CATKLGRDEQYF TGTGCCACCAAGTTAGGCCGTGACGAGCAGTACTTC
TRBD2 TRBJ2-3 17 few TRBV20-1 CSATPEPGLAGTDTQYF TGCAGTGCTACGCCTGAACCGGGACTAGCGGGGACAGATACGCAGTATTTT
. TRBJ2-7 14 few TRBV6-6 CASITLPSIYEQYF TGTGCCAGCATTACTCTTCCCAGCATCTACGAGCAGTACTTC
. TRBJ2-5 15 few TRBV11-2 CASSWGGGVRGTQYF TGTGCCAGCAGCTGGGGAGGTGGGGTTCGGGGGACCCAGTACTTC
. TRBJ2-5 13 . TRBV3-1 CASSQEWEGTQYF TGTGCCAGCAGCCAAGAATGGGAAGGGACCCAGTACTTC
TRBD1 TRBJ1-1 17 few TRBV5-5 CASSRTTIKDRGTEAFF TGTGCCAGCAGCCGAACGACGATTAAGGACAGGGGGACTGAAGCTTTCTTT
TRBD2 TRBJ2-7 16 few TRBV11-2 CASSLVGLAGAYEQYF TGTGCCAGCAGCTTAGTTGGCCTAGCGGGGGCATACGAGCAGTACTTC
TRBD2 TRBJ2-1 18 . TRBV5-1 CASSLGASGGPGFGEQFF TGCGCCAGCAGCTTGGGGGCCAGCGGGGGGCCCGGGTTCGGTGAGCAGTTCTTC
. TRBJ2-1 14 few TRBV10-3 CAISEGGSYNEQFF TGTGCCATCAGTGAGGGGGGATCTTACAATGAGCAGTTCTTC